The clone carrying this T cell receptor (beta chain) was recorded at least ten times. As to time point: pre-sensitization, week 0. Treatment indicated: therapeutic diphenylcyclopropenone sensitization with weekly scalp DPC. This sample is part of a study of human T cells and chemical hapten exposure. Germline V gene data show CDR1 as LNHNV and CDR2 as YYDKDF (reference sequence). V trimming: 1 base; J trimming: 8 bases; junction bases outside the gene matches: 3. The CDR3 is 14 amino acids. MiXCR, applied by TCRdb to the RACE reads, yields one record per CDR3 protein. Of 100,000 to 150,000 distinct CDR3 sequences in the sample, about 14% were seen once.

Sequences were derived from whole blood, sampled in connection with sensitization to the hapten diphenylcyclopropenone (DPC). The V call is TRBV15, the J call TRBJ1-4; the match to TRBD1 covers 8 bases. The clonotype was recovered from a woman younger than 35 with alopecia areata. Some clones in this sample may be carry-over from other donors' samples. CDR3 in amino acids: CATSRGHRGEKLFF. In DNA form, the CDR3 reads TGTGCCACCAGCAGAGGTCACAGGGGGGAAAAACTGTTTTTT. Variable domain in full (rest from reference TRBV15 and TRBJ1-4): DAMVIQNPRYQVTQFGKPVTLSCSQTLNHNVMYWYQQKSSQAPKLLFHYYDKDFNNEADTPDNFQSRRPNTSFCFLDIRSPGLGDTAMYLCATSRGHRGEKLFFGSGTQLSVL.